This T cell receptor beta chain appears in the sequencing data of a study of blood T cell repertoires in COVID-19. TCRdb keeps only in-frame clones here, not all; method: immunoSEQ multiplex PCR. The repertoire holds about 320,000 clones, about nine tenths seen once, with 1.5% to 2% in the top ten. The sequence was obtained from a woman aged 25 to 39 with COVID-19, enrolled during active disease. The sequencing input was peripheral blood.

The CDR3 loop reads CASRSSHPPYEQYF. The CDR3, as DNA: TGTGCCAGCAGGTCGTCACACCCACCCTACGAGCAGTACTTC. The chain employs TRBV25-1 and TRBJ2-7; D is undetermined. CDR1 and CDR2 (germline): MGHDK, SYGVNS. The germline V and J ends were trimmed by 6 bases and 2 bases, with 14 bases remaining between them. The CDR3 has 14 residues.